The clone carrying this TCR beta chain was counted between two and nine times. Its antigen is undetermined. These data belong to a study of T-cell reconstitution after alpha-beta-depleted transplantation in children. General study points: Among T cells one year after transplant, newly produced cells accounted for most counts and diversity. Expanded graft clones numbering several hundred reportedly gave rise to alpha-beta T cells about two months after transplant. Elevated TCRbeta diversity at day 60 was traced, in some patients, to surviving recipient T cells and thymic progenitors.

J gave up 5 bases and V 1 base, and 11 bases lay outside the gene matches. The CDR3 length is 16 residues. In germline, CDR1 is DFQATT, CDR2 SNEGSKA (reference sequence). Preparing the TCRbeta library involved the use of unique molecular identifiers. TCRdb independently ran MiXCR on the PCR reads; one entry per CDR3 protein. This table has 500,000 to 750,000 distinct CDR3 sequences, 25% to 30% appearing once. The sample was PBMCs, taken before TCRalphabeta/CD19-depleted stem cell transplant. The V and J genes are TRBV20-1 and TRBJ2-1; 7 nucleotides line up with TRBD1. The sequence came from a boy under three years old with Wiskott-Aldrich syndrome, due to receive a stem cell transplant. CDR3 protein: CSARGQGPFTNNEQFF. The CDR3 bases are TGCAGTGCTAGAGGACAGGGCCCCTTCACCAACAATGAGCAGTTCTTC.